These 7 T cell receptor beta chains were sequenced from one sample in a study of shared clonotypes between healthy human individuals. Sequencing was performed with immunoSEQ multiplex PCR; in TCRdb, only in-frame clones are kept and a portion is missing. Found here are nearly 2 million clones, approximately 94% of them singletons; the top ten hold around 1.2%. The naive CD8 subset, CD45RO-negative cells positively selected for CCR7, excluded terminally differentiated effector memory CD45RA+ cells. Material: naive CD8+ T cells sorted from blood. All receptors come from a man between 18 and 35 years old in good health.

In this sample, this clone turned up once. The CDR3 loop reads CASSGTGVNFYEQYF. The CDR3 coding sequence is TGTGCCAGCAGTGGGACAGGGGTTAATTTCTACGAGCAGTACTTC. The rearrangement joins TRBV2 to TRBJ2-7; 9 bases agree with TRBD1. Germline V gene data show CDR1 as SNHLY and CDR2 as FYNNEI. The trim removed 4 bases at V and 3 bases at J, leaving 7 bases unmatched. The CDR3 is made up of 15 amino acids. Together with reference TRBV2 and TRBJ2-7, the CDR3 gives the full variable domain: EPEVTQTPSHQVTQMGQEVILRCVPISNHLYFYWYRQILGQKVEFLVSFYNNEISEKSEIFDDQFSVERPDGSNFTLKIRSTKLEDSAMYFCASSGTGVNFYEQYFGPGTRLTVT.

V gene TRBV7-9 combines with J gene TRBJ2-2, with 8 positions matching TRBD2. The CDR3 totals 15 residues. Germline V CDR1 and CDR2: SEHNR, FQNEAQ (reference sequence). V shed 7 bases, J shed 4 bases, and the junction held 8 bases outside the gene matches. The CDR3 region has the DNA TGTGCCAGCATACTAGCGGAGGGGGGCACCGGGGAGCTGTTTTTT. It yields the protein CASILAEGGTGELFF.

The V gene is TRBV19, the J gene TRBJ2-5, with D perhaps assigned TRBD1 or TRBD2 (5 bases each). The CDR3 runs to 14 residues. Germline loops: CDR1 LNHDA, CDR2 SQIVND (reference sequence). The ends were cut back, 5 bases at V and 1 base at J, with 11 bases in the middle. The CDR3 reads CASSPPGPQETQYF. CDR3 nucleotide sequence: TGTGCCAGTAGTCCCCCGGGACCCCAAGAGACCCAGTACTTC. The full variable domain, with the rest looked up from reference TRBV19 and TRBJ2-5, is DGGITQSPKYLFRKEGQNVTLSCEQNLNHDAMYWYRQDPGQGLRLIYYSQIVNDFQKGDIAEGYSVSREKKESFPLTVTSAQKNPTAFYLCASSPPGPQETQYFGPGTRLLVL.

V usage is TRBV19 and J usage is TRBJ2-5; TRBD2 matches 7 bases. The CDR3 sequence is 17 residues long. Germline trimming cut 7 bases from V and 0 bases from J; bases unmatched to any gene: 14. In germline, CDR1 is LNHDA, CDR2 SQIVND (reference sequence). Written as DNA, the CDR3 is TGTGCCAGTACTCCTTGGTACCTAGCGGAAAACCAAGAGACCCAGTACTTC. The encoded protein is CASTPWYLAENQETQYF.

The V gene is TRBV5-6, the J gene TRBJ2-1; weak D call: TRBD2 (5 bases). There are 14 residues in the CDR3. The V gene's germline CDR1 is SGHDT and CDR2 YYEEEE. The V gene lost 0 bases and the J gene lost 4 bases, with 8 bases spanning the gap. The CDR3 DNA follows: TGTGCCAGCAGCTTGGAGGGAGTATACAATGAGCAGTTCTTC. Translated: CASSLEGVYNEQFF.

The genes are TRBV14 and TRBJ2-5, with D uncertain. The V end was cut by 3 bases, the J end by 4 bases, with 6 bases between. Looked up from germline, CDR1 is SGHDN and CDR2 is FVKESK. CDR3 size: 12 residues. The CDR3 sequence: CASSQFGETQYF. The CDR3 DNA reads as TGTGCCAGCAGCCAGTTTGGAGAGACCCAGTACTTC.

The V and J genes are TRBV4-1 and TRBJ2-7; the D gene is possibly TRBD2 (6 bases). Trimming removed 4 bases from V and 3 bases from J, with 22 bases in between. The V gene's germline CDR1 is MGHRA and CDR2 YSYEKL. The CDR3 covers 17 residues. The CDR3 reads CASSPEGPGLILYEQYF. CDR3 coding DNA: TGCGCCAGCAGCCCAGAGGGTCCGGGACTTATCCTCTACGAGCAGTACTTC.